This passage covers 13 T cell receptor beta chains from one sample sequenced in a study of CD8+ T cells in alopecia areata. Stated treatment: oral pan-JAK inhibitor, 5-10 mg twice daily. RNA was extracted and reverse transcribed into cDNA as the sequencing template. The method was immunoSEQ multiplex PCR; TCRdb's version includes in-frame clones alone and lacks a portion of them. The data contain roughly 200,000 clones, around two fifths of them singletons. Here the sequenced sample was CD4+ T cells sorted from blood, taken around week 34, from a patient treated with tofacitinib. The receptors stem from a human donor with alopecia areata.

This clone was detected only once. The gene calls are TRBV4-1 and TRBJ1-4; D call uncertain. This CDR3 is built from 18 residues. Trimming left V 0 bases short and J 7 bases short, with 21 bases between. Germline V gives CDR1 MGHRA, CDR2 YSYEKL. The CDR3 sequence: CASSQDKLARQYGEKLFF. As DNA, the CDR3 is TGCGCCAGCAGCCAAGATAAATTGGCTAGGCAATATGGTGAAAAACTGTTTTTT.

A few counts support this clone. The chain uses TRBV18 and TRBJ2-7, with 7 bases matching TRBD1. V lost 2 bases, J lost 4 bases, and 11 bases stayed unmatched. Germline assignment: CDR1 KGHSH and CDR2 LQKENI. This CDR3 is 16 amino acids long. This CDR3 reads CASSPGRAGDSYEQYF. The CDR3 coding sequence is TGTGCCAGCTCACCAGGTAGGGCAGGGGACAGTTACGAGCAGTACTTC.

The genes are TRBV29-1 and TRBJ2-1; possibly TRBD2 for D (6 bases). The CDR3 runs 12 residues. V was pared by 7 bases and J by 5 bases, with 12 bases between. Germline CDR1 and CDR2: SQVTM and ANQGSEA. The CDR3 spells CSGGGANNEQFF. Here the CDR3 DNA reads TGCAGCGGCGGCGGGGCCAACAATGAGCAGTTCTTC.

The V call is TRBV27, the J call TRBJ2-3; 15 nucleotides align to TRBD2. The CDR3 extends over 16 amino acids. CDR1 and CDR2 (germline): MNHEY, SMNVEV (reference sequence). With V trimmed by 4 bases and J by 3 bases, 2 bases remained unmatched. The CDR3: CASSWTSGGATDTQYF. In DNA form, the CDR3 reads TGTGCCAGCAGTTGGACTAGCGGGGGGGCGACAGATACGCAGTATTTT.

This chain joins TRBV5-1 and TRBJ2-1; 10 bases line up with TRBD1. With 4 bases clipped from V and 0 bases from J, the junction kept 1 base outside the gene matches. Germline CDR1 and CDR2: SGHRS and YFSETQ. The CDR3 extends over 15 amino acids. CDR3 nucleotides: TGCGCCAGCAGCCGGGACAGGGGCTCCTACAATGAGCAGTTCTTC. Protein product: CASSRDRGSYNEQFF.

The rearrangement joins TRBV9 to TRBJ2-1; D is uncertain. Germline CDR1 reads SGDLS; CDR2 reads YYNGEE. The germline V and J ends were trimmed by 6 bases and 0 bases, with 10 bases remaining between them. The CDR3 is made up of 14 amino acids. CDR3: CASNRKDSYNEQFF. The CDR3 DNA follows: TGTGCCAGCAATCGTAAGGACTCCTACAATGAGCAGTTCTTC. Supplemented by reference TRBV9 and TRBJ2-1, the full variable domain reads DSGVTQTPKHLITATGQRVTLRCSPRSGDLSVYWYQQSLDQGLQFLIQYYNGEERAKGNILERFSAQQFPDLHSELNLSSLELGDSALYFCASNRKDSYNEQFFGPGTRLTVL.

A few counts support this clone. V is TRBV5-1 and J is TRBJ2-7; D may correspond to TRBD1 or TRBD2 (5 bases each). The germline V gene has CDR1 SGHRS and CDR2 YFSETQ. The CDR3 is 18 residues long. The ends were cut back, 1 base at V and 0 bases at J, with 20 bases in the middle. The CDR3 bases are TGCGCCAGCAGCTTGTTGGACGGGGACCCGAGGAGCTCCTACGAGCAGTACTTC. Its protein is CASSLLDGDPRSSYEQYF.

V is TRBV30 and J is TRBJ1-4; no reliable D call. The germline V and J ends were trimmed by 1 base and 3 bases, with 6 bases remaining between them. Germline V gene lookup returns CDR1 GTSNPN and CDR2 SVGIG (reference sequence). The length of the CDR3 is 13 residues. The CDR3: CAWSADSNEKLFF. The CDR3 DNA sequence: TGTGCCTGGAGTGCAGACTCTAATGAAAAACTGTTTTTT.

This clone was observed a handful of times. J is TRBJ2-1 and V is TRBV7-9; TRBD2 aligns across 9 bases. The germline gives CDR1 SEHNR, CDR2 FQNEAQ (reference sequence). After removal of 3 bases from V and 6 bases from J, the junction contained 3 bases not matched to a gene. The CDR3 is 14 amino acids. This chain's CDR3 is CASSFHSGSNEQFF. The CDR3 DNA follows: TGTGCCAGCAGCTTCCATAGCGGGAGCAATGAGCAGTTCTTC.

The chain has TRBV11-2 and TRBJ2-7; the match to TRBD1 covers 8 bases. CDR3 length: 16 residues. The junction had 11 bases not matched to a gene; V was cut back by 5 bases and J by 2 bases. CDR1 is SGHAT, CDR2 FQNNGV, per germline. The chain's CDR3 is CASSQSIGTGAYEQYF. CDR3 in DNA: TGTGCCAGCAGCCAAAGCATTGGGACAGGCGCCTACGAGCAGTACTTC.

This clone was picked up a small number of times. J is TRBJ2-1 and V is TRBV30; 10 positions agree with TRBD2. The J segment lost 5 bases and the V segment lost 2 bases, leaving 6 bases of the junction unmatched. From germline, CDR1 is GTSNPN and CDR2 SVGIG (reference sequence). The length of the CDR3 is 15 residues. The CDR3 sequence: CAWSLLAGHHNEQFF. In DNA, the CDR3 is TGTGCCTGGAGTCTACTAGCGGGACACCACAATGAGCAGTTCTTC.

This chain connects TRBV4-1 to TRBJ2-3, with no clear D. Germline CDR1 and CDR2: MGHRA and YSYEKL. Trimming left V 5 bases short and J 2 bases short, with 11 bases between. The CDR3 is 14 amino acids. The CDR3 nucleotides are TGCGCCAGCAGCATCGACCGATACACAGATACGCAGTATTTT. This sequence encodes CASSIDRYTDTQYF.

This chain joins TRBV18 and TRBJ2-7; no definite D call. Germline-derived CDR1 and CDR2 are KGHSH and LQKENI. The V end lost 2 bases, the J end lost 7 bases, and 12 bases lay between the germline ends. The length of the CDR3 is 13 residues. In DNA, the CDR3 is TGTGCCAGCTCACCAACCACTGTGGGGGAGCAGTACTTC. Protein product: CASSPTTVGEQYF.